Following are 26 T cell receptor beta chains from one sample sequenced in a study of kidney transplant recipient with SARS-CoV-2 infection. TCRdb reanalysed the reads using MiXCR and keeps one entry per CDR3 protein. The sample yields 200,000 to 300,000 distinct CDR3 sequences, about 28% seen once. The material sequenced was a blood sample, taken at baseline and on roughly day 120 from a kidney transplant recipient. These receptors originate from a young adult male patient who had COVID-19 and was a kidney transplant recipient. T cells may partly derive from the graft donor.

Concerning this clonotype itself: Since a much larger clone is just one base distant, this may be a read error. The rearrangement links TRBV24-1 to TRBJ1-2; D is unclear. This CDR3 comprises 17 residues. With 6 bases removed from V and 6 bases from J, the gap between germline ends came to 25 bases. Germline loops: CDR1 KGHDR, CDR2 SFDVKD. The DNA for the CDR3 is TGTGCCACCAGTATCCAAGGTAGTACCAGAAAGACCCATGGCTACACCTTC. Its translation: CATSIQGSTRKTHGYTF.

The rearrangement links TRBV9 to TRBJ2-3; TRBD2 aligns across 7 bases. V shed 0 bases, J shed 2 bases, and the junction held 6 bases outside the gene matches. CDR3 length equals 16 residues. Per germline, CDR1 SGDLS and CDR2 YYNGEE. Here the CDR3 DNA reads TGTGCCAGCAGCGTAGGAGCGGGATTATTCACAGATACGCAGTATTTT. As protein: CASSVGAGLFTDTQYF.

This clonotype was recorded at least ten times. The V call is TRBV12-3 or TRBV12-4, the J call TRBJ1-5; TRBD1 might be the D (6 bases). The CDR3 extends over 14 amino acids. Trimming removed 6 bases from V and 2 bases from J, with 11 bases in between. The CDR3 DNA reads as TGTGCCAGCAGGAAGACAGGCGGCAATCAGCCCCAGCATTTT. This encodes CASRKTGGNQPQHF.

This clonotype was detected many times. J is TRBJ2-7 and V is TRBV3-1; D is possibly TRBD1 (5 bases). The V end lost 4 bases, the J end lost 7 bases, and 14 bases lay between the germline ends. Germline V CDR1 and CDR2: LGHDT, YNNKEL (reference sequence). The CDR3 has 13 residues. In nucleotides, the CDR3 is TGTGCCAGCAGCCCAGGGCTCCTAGGGGAGCAGTACGTC. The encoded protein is CASSPGLLGEQYV.

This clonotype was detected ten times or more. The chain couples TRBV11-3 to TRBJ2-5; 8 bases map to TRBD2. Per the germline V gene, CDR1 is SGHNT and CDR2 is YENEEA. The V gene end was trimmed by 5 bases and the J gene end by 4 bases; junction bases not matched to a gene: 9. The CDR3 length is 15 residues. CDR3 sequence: CASSQTGLGVETQYF. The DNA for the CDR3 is TGTGCCAGCAGCCAAACGGGACTAGGGGTAGAGACCCAGTACTTC.

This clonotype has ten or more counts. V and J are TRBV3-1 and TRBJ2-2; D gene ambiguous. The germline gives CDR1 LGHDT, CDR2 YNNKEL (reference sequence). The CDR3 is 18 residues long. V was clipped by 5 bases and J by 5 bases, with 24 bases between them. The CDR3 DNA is TGTGCCAGCAGCTGCTGCGGTCCCATTTCAGGCTTGACCGGGGAGCTGTTTTTT. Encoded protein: CASSCCGPISGLTGELFF.

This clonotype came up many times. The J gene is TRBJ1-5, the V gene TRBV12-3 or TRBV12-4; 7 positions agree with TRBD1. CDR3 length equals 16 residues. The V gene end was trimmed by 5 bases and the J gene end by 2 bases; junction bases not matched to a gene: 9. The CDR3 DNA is TGTGCCAGCAGTCCAACGACAGGGTCTGGCAATCAGCCCCAGCATTTT. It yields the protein CASSPTTGSGNQPQHF.

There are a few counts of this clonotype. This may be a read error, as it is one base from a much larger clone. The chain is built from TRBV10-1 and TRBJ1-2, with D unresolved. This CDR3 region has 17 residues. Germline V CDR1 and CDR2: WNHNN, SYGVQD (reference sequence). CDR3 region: CASSSRSRSRKTYGCTF. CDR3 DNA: TGCGCCAGCAGTTCGAGATCAAGATCGCGAAAGACCTATGGCTGCACCTTC.

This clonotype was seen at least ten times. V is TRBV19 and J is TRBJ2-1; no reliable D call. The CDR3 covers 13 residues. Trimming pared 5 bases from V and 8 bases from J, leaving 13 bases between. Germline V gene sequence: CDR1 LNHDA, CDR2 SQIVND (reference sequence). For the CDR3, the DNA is TGTGCCAGTAGTTTAACTCTACTATATGAGCAGTTCTTC. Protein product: CASSLTLLYEQFF.

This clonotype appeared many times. CDR3 DNA: TGTGCCAGCAGTATCAACCGGGACACACTCTACGAGCAGTACTTC. It yields the protein CASSINRDTLYEQYF. The rearrangement links TRBV6-5 to TRBJ2-7, with D maybe TRBD1 (6 bases). This CDR3 is 15 amino acids long. Germline loops: CDR1 MNHEY, CDR2 SVGAGI. V was trimmed by 5 bases and J by 3 bases, leaving 17 bases between them.

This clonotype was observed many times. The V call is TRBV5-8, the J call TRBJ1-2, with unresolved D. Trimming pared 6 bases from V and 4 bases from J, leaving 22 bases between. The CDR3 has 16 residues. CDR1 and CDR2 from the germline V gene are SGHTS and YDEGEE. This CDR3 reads CASMPVHPRKTYGYTF. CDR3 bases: TGTGCCAGCATGCCAGTTCATCCACGAAAGACCTATGGCTACACCTTC.

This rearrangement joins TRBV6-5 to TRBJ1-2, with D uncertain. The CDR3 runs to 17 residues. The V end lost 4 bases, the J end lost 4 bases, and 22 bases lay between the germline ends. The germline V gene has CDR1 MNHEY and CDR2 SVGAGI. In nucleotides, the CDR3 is TGTGCCAGCAGTTCTGCGTGCTCTATGCGAAAGGCCTATGGCTACACCTTC. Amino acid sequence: CASSSACSMRKAYGYTF.

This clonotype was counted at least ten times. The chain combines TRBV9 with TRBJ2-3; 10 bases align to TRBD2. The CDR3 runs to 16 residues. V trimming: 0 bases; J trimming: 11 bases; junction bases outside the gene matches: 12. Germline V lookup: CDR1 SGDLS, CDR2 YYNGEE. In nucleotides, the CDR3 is TGTGCCAGCAGCGTAGATAGCGGGAGGCCCCCCGGGGGGCAGTATTTT. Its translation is CASSVDSGRPPGGQYF.

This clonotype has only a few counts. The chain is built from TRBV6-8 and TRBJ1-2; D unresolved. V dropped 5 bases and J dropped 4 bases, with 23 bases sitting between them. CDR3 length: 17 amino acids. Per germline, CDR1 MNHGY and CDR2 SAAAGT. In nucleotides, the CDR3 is TGTGCCAGCAGTCATAATGAACGCTCTAGAAAGACCTATGGCTACACCTTC. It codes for CASSHNERSRKTYGYTF.

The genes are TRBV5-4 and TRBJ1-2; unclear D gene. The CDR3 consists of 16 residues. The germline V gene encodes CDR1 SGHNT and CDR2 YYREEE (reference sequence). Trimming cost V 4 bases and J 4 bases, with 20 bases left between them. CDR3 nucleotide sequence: TGTGCCAGCAGCAGAAACGTACCAGGAAAGACCTATGGCTACACCTTC. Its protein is CASSRNVPGKTYGYTF.

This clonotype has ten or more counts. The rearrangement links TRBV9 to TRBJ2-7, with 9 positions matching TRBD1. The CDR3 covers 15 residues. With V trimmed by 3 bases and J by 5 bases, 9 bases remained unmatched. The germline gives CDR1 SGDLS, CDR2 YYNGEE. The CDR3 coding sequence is TGTGCCAGCAGCGGCACCGGGACAGGGAGAGACGAGCAGTACTTC. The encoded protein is CASSGTGTGRDEQYF. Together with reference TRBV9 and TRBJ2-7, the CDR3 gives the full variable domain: DSGVTQTPKHLITATGQRVTLRCSPRSGDLSVYWYQQSLDQGLQFLIQYYNGEERAKGNILERFSAQQFPDLHSELNLSSLELGDSALYFCASSGTGTGRDEQYFGPGTRLTVT.

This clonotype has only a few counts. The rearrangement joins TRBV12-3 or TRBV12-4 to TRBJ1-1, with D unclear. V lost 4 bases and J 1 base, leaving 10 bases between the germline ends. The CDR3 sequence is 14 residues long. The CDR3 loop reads CASSSASGNTEAFF. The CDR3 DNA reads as TGTGCCAGCAGTTCAGCCTCGGGGAACACTGAAGCTTTCTTT.

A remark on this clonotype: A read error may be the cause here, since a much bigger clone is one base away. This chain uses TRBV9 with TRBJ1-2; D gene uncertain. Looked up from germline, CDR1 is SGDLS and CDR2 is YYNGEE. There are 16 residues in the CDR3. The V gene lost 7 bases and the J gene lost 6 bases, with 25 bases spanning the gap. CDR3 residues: CASSVWYSRKTHGYTF. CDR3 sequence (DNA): TGTGCCAGCTCAGTGTGGTACTCAAGAAAGACCCATGGCTACACCTTC.

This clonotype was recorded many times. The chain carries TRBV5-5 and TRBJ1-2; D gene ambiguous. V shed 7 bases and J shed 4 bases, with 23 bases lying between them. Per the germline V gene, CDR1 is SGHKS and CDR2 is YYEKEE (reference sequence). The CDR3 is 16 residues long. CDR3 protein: CASRDIVSRKTYGYTF. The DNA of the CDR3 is TGTGCCAGCCGTGATATTGTCTCGCGAAAGACCTATGGCTACACCTTC.

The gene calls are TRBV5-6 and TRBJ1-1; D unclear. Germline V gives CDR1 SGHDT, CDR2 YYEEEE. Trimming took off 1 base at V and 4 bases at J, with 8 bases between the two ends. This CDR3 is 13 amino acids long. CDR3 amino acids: CASSLFEGTEAFF. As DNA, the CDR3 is TGTGCCAGCAGCTTGTTCGAGGGCACTGAAGCTTTCTTT.

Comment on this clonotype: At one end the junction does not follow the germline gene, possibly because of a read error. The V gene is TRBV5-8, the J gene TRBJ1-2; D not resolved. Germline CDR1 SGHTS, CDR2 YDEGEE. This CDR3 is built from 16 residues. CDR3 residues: CASCTRRPRKTYGYTF. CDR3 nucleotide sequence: TGCGCCAGCTGCACACGTCGTCCACGAAAGACCTATGGCTACACCTTC.

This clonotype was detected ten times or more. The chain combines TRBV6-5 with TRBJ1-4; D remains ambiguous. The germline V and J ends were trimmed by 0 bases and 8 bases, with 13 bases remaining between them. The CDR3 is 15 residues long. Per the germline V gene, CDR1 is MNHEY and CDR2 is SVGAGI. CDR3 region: CASSYSDQLGEKLFF. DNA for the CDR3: TGTGCCAGCAGTTACTCAGACCAATTGGGAGAAAAACTGTTTTTT.

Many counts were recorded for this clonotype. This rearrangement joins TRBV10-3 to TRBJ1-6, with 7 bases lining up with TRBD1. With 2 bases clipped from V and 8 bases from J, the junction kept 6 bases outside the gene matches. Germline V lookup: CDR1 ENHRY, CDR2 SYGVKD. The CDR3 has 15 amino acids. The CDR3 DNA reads TGTGCCATCAGTGAGACCGGGACAGCAGATTCACCCCTCCACTTT. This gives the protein CAISETGTADSPLHF.

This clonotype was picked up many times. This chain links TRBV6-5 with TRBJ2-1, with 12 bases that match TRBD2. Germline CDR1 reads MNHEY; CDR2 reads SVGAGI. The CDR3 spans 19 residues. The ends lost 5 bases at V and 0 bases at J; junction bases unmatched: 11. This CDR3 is CASSRNAGLAGISYNEQFF. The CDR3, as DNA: TGTGCCAGCAGTCGTAATGCCGGACTAGCGGGGATCTCCTACAATGAGCAGTTCTTC.

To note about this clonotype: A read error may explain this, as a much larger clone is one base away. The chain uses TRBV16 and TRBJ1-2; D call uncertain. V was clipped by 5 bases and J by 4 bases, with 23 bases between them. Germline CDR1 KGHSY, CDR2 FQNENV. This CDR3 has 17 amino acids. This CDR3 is CASSKDRVVRKTYGYTF. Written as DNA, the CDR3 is TGTGCCAGCAGCAAAGATCGGGTCGTTAGAAAGACCTATGGCTACACCTTC.

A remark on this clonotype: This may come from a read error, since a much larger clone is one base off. In nucleotides, the CDR3 is TGCAGTGCTGGCTCAGCGACAGGGACGAATGAAAAACTGTTTTTT. This sequence encodes CSAGSATGTNEKLFF. The chain recombines TRBV20-1 with TRBJ1-4; 7 bases line up with TRBD1. The CDR3 has 15 amino acids. With 5 bases clipped from V and 5 bases from J, the junction kept 11 bases outside the gene matches. Germline V lookup: CDR1 DFQATT, CDR2 SNEGSKA (reference sequence).